This TCR beta chain was found in a study of molecular identifiers for immune sequencing clone quantification. The study, taken as a whole, reports: For effector cells, clones above 20 RNA copies held over 97% of molecules; for naive cells, under 1%.

Every naive CD8 library was made from between about 17,000 and 1,100,000 sorted cells with 10%, 30% or 50% RNA. About this clonotype: The antigen remains unidentified.

Trimming removed 4 bases from V and 1 base from J, with 14 bases in between. Per the germline V gene, CDR1 is MNHEY and CDR2 is SVGEGT. This CDR3 comprises 15 residues. TCRdb recomputed calls from the PCR reads with MiXCR, one row per CDR3 protein. The repertoire includes about 500,000 distinct CDR3 sequences, around 21% of them detected once, and more than 0.8% sits in the top ten. The TCR was taken from a human donor in good health. Some libraries in this study had Jurkat cell RNA spiked in. The chain has TRBV6-2 or TRBV6-3 and TRBJ2-7; D assignment may be TRBD1 or TRBD2 (5 bases each). The sample was naive CD8+ T cells from blood, with Jurkat cell RNA spiked in. Noted subset: FACS-sorted CD8+CD4-CCR7+CD45RA+ naive T cells. The CDR3 spells CASSFVGVVSYEQYF. Written as DNA, the CDR3 is TGTGCCAGCAGTTTCGTGGGGGTCGTATCCTACGAGCAGTACTTC.